These 21 T cell receptor beta chains were sequenced from one sample in a study of blood T cell repertoires in COVID-19. TCRdb's table, derived via immunoSEQ multiplex PCR, lists solely in-frame clones and lacks some. The sample shows 190,000 or so clones, about 88% of them seen only once. Sequencing was carried out using peripheral blood. All receptors come from a man between 40 and 49 years old with active or convalescent COVID-19.

The chain uses TRBV24-1 and TRBJ2-5; TRBD1 matches at 7 bases. The CDR3 runs to 14 residues. Germline V gene sequence: CDR1 KGHDR, CDR2 SFDVKD. V was clipped by 5 bases and J by 4 bases; unmatched bases: 6. For the CDR3, the DNA is TGTGCCACCAGTGGTACAGGGGAAGGAGAGACCCAGTACTTC. Translated: CATSGTGEGETQYF.

V gene TRBV4-3 combines with J gene TRBJ1-1; D is perhaps TRBD1 (6 bases). The CDR3 totals 15 residues. Per the germline V gene, CDR1 is LGHNA and CDR2 is YSLEER. Trimming shortened V by 0 bases and J by 3 bases, and 11 bases separated the two germline ends. The CDR3 is CASSQEVRTDTEAFF. The CDR3 DNA is TGCGCCAGCAGCCAAGAGGTTCGGACAGACACTGAAGCTTTCTTT.

V is TRBV5-1 and J is TRBJ2-7; TRBD1 matches at 9 bases. V gave up 3 bases and J gave up 7 bases; unmatched junction bases: 14. CDR3 size: 16 residues. In germline, CDR1 is SGHRS, CDR2 YFSETQ. The CDR3 coding sequence is TGCGCCAGCAGCTCCGGTCACGGGACAGGGACCTGGGAGCAGTACTTC. It specifies CASSSGHGTGTWEQYF.

The rearrangement joins TRBV28 to TRBJ2-3, with D possibly TRBD2 on 6 matching bases. V was cut by 5 bases and J by 2 bases, with 17 bases left in between. The CDR3 covers 16 residues. Looked up from germline, CDR1 is MDHEN and CDR2 is SYDVKM. The CDR3 loop is CASSPMGLGVTDTQYF. The CDR3 DNA sequence: TGTGCCAGCAGTCCCATGGGACTCGGGGTCACAGATACGCAGTATTTT.

The J gene is TRBJ2-1, the V gene TRBV2; D remains ambiguous. Per the germline V gene, CDR1 is SNHLY and CDR2 is FYNNEI. This CDR3 contains 12 residues. V was clipped by 6 bases and J by 5 bases, with 8 bases between them. CDR3 residues: CASRSENNEQFF. CDR3 bases: TGTGCCAGCAGATCGGAGAACAATGAGCAGTTCTTC.

The genes are TRBV14 and TRBJ1-3, with 8 positions matching TRBD1. The CDR3 runs to 22 residues. After removal of 0 bases from V and 0 bases from J, the junction contained 19 bases not matched to a gene. Germline V gene lookup returns CDR1 SGHDN and CDR2 FVKESK. The CDR3 region has the DNA TGTGCCAGCAGCCAAGAACCGGTTTGGCAGGGGGCCACCCGCCTCTCTGGAAACACCATATATTTT. It is translated as CASSQEPVWQGATRLSGNTIYF.

The V gene is TRBV27, the J gene TRBJ2-3; the match to TRBD2 covers 9 bases. The germline CDR1 and CDR2 sequences are MNHEY and SMNVEV (reference sequence). CDR3 size: 15 residues. The trim removed 6 bases at V and 6 bases at J, leaving 10 bases unmatched. CDR3 DNA: TGTGCCAGCAGCCCGGGCGGGGGGGCAGTGGATACGCAGTATTTT. The encoded protein is CASSPGGGAVDTQYF.

This clone was recorded only once. The chain couples TRBV30 to TRBJ2-2; a weak D match, TRBD1 (5 bases). CDR1 and CDR2 (germline): GTSNPN, SVGIG (reference sequence). Trimming shortened V by 6 bases and J by 4 bases, and 15 bases separated the two germline ends. The CDR3 covers 14 residues. CDR3 nucleotides: TGTGCCTGCATAAGACAGAAAACCACCGGGGAGCTGTTTTTT. Amino acid sequence: CACIRQKTTGELFF.

This clone was detected only a few times. The genes are TRBV18 and TRBJ1-3; D possibly corresponds to TRBD1 (6 bases). The CDR3 covers 14 residues. The V and J ends lost 8 bases and 0 bases respectively, with 11 bases between them. The V gene's germline CDR1 is KGHSH and CDR2 LQKENI. CDR3 DNA sequence: TGTGCCAGCGCGGACAGTAGCTCTGGAAACACCATATATTTT. Its translation: CASADSSSGNTIYF.

This chain uses TRBV11-3 with TRBJ1-2, with a tentative D call TRBD1 (5 bases). Trimming left V 4 bases short and J 6 bases short, with 15 bases between. CDR3 length: 14 amino acids. Germline V gene sequence: CDR1 SGHNT, CDR2 YENEEA. The CDR3 is CASSSGNSMNGYTF. CDR3 sequence (DNA): TGTGCCAGCAGCTCAGGGAACAGTATGAATGGCTACACCTTC. The whole variable domain, remainder taken from reference TRBV11-3 and TRBJ1-2, is EAGVVQSPRYKIIEKKQPVAFWCNPISGHNTLYWYLQNLGQGPELLIRYENEEAVDDSQLPKDRFSAERLKGVDSTLKIQPAELGDSAVYLCASSSGNSMNGYTFGSGTRLTVV.

The chain combines TRBV15 with TRBJ2-1; 9 bases map to TRBD1. The CDR3 extends over 14 amino acids. Germline V gene sequence: CDR1 LNHNV, CDR2 YYDKDF (reference sequence). Trimming cost V 0 bases and J 15 bases; bases outside gene matches: 9. In DNA form, the CDR3 reads TGTGCCACCAGCAGAGATCTTATAGGACAGGGGTGGTTCTTC. This codes for CATSRDLIGQGWFF.

The rearrangement joins TRBV2 to TRBJ1-4; 10 bases agree with TRBD1. The junction had 9 bases not matched to a gene; V was cut back by 7 bases and J by 4 bases. The germline CDR1 and CDR2 sequences are SNHLY and FYNNEI. The CDR3 has 16 residues. The CDR3 nucleotides are TGTGCCAGCATTAACCGGGACAGGGGTCTTAATGAAAAACTGTTTTTT. Translating gives CASINRDRGLNEKLFF.

CDR3 loop: CASSLGLAGSDTQYF. The CDR3 DNA follows: TGTGCCAGCAGCTTAGGACTAGCGGGCTCAGATACGCAGTATTTT. This rearrangement joins TRBV11-3 to TRBJ2-3; 10 bases line up with TRBD2. CDR1 is SGHNT, CDR2 YENEEA, per germline. The CDR3 is made up of 15 amino acids. Germline trimming cut 1 base from V and 4 bases from J; bases unmatched to any gene: 2.

The rearrangement links TRBV18 to TRBJ2-4; 8 bases line up with TRBD1. Trimming removed 3 bases from V and 5 bases from J; junction bases left unmatched: 6. CDR1 and CDR2 from the germline V gene are KGHSH and LQKENI. The CDR3 runs to 15 residues. The CDR3 nucleotides read TGTGCCAGCTCACCCCGAACAGGGGGGCAAAACATTCAGTACTTC. Protein: CASSPRTGGQNIQYF.

The table lists this clone with a few counts. This sequence joins TRBV6-1 and TRBJ2-1; 7 bases are a match to TRBD2. The CDR3 totals 20 residues. The J segment lost 7 bases and the V segment lost 1 base, leaving 22 bases of the junction unmatched. From germline, CDR1 is MNHNS and CDR2 SASEGT. The CDR3 DNA is TGTGCCAGCAGTGAAGGGCTCTTGGCGGGGGTGCGCGCCTATTCTAATGAGCAGTTCTTC. This translates into CASSEGLLAGVRAYSNEQFF.

The chain uses TRBV5-1 and TRBJ2-1; 10 bases align to TRBD2. The germline gives CDR1 SGHRS, CDR2 YFSETQ. CDR3 length equals 14 residues. Trimming cost V 2 bases and J 8 bases; bases outside gene matches: 4. This CDR3 is CASSLSGGEYEQFF. The CDR3 DNA reads as TGCGCCAGCAGCTTAAGCGGGGGGGAGTATGAGCAGTTCTTC.

The chain joins TRBV19 to TRBJ2-7; weak D call: TRBD1 (6 bases). The CDR3 sequence is 13 residues long. CDR1 and CDR2 from the germline V gene are LNHDA and SQIVND (reference sequence). V was shortened by 3 bases and J by 3 bases, with 9 bases between the two germline ends. This CDR3 is CASSISDSYEQYF. In nucleotides, the CDR3 is TGTGCCAGTAGTATTTCGGACAGCTACGAGCAGTACTTC.

CDR3 bases: TGTGCCTGGAGTGTATTGGCAGGCAACTATGGCTACACCTTC. Translating gives CAWSVLAGNYGYTF. The rearrangement joins TRBV30 to TRBJ1-2; no definite D call. The CDR3 length is 14 residues. Per germline, CDR1 GTSNPN and CDR2 SVGIG (reference sequence). Trimming shortened V by 0 bases and J by 2 bases, and 10 bases separated the two germline ends.

The chain couples TRBV10-1 to TRBJ2-5; TRBD2 is a possible D gene (5 bases). The V gene lost 10 bases and the J gene lost 4 bases, with 13 bases spanning the gap. CDR1 and CDR2 (germline): WNHNN, SYGVQD (reference sequence). The CDR3 extends over 12 amino acids. The CDR3 is CAILGEGETQYF. The DNA for the CDR3 is TGCGCCATCCTGGGAGAGGGAGAGACCCAGTACTTC.

This chain uses TRBV15 with TRBJ2-1; the match to TRBD2 covers 16 bases. Trimming took 2 bases from V and 8 from J; bases not matched to a gene: 12. This CDR3 has 19 residues. From germline, CDR1 is LNHNV and CDR2 YYDKDF (reference sequence). This CDR3 reads CATSRSGLAGGPILHEQFF. In DNA form, the CDR3 reads TGTGCCACCAGCAGATCGGGACTAGCGGGGGGGCCGATTCTGCATGAGCAGTTCTTC.

Only a few counts were recorded for this clone. V is TRBV29-1 and J is TRBJ2-3; D gene uncertain. Germline values: CDR1 SQVTM, CDR2 ANQGSEA. The germline V and J ends were trimmed by 4 bases and 0 bases, with 8 bases remaining between them. The CDR3 has 13 amino acids. The CDR3 region has the DNA TGCAGCGTTGGGGCATCTAGCACAGATACGCAGTATTTT. This sequence encodes CSVGASSTDTQYF.